A single sample gave rise to the 9 T cell receptor beta chains below, sequenced in a study of CD8+ T cells in alopecia areata. RNA was isolated and reverse transcribed to cDNA, the sequencing template. Generated by immunoSEQ multiplex PCR, the TCRdb table keeps only in-frame clones and is missing some. This table has about 200,000 clones, around 50% appearing once. Sequenced: CD8+ T cells sorted from blood. The receptor set was obtained from a human donor in good health.

This chain uses TRBV7-6 with TRBJ1-5, with D tentatively TRBD1 (5 bases). The CDR3 spans 15 residues. Germline loops: CDR1 SGHVS, CDR2 FNYEAQ. Trimming removed 0 bases at V and 2 bases at J, with 8 bases between. The CDR3 nucleotides read TGTGCCAGCAGCTTAGCCTCGGGGGGCAATCAGCCCCAGCATTTT. Translating gives CASSLASGGNQPQHF. Full variable domain (remainder filled in from reference TRBV7-6 and TRBJ1-5): GAGVSQSPRYKVTKRGQDVALRCDPISGHVSLYWYRQALGQGPEFLTYFNYEAQQDKSGLPNDRFSAERPEGSISTLTIQRTEQRDSAMYRCASSLASGGNQPQHFGDGTRLSIL.

The rearrangement joins TRBV6-6 to TRBJ2-1, with 7 bases fitting TRBD2. V lost 8 bases, J lost 8 bases, and 9 bases stayed unmatched. Germline CDR1 and CDR2: MNHNY and SVGAGI (reference sequence). The CDR3 extends over 13 amino acids. Here the CDR3 reads CASGPAGIHEQFF. Written as DNA, the CDR3 is TGTGCCAGCGGCCCAGCGGGGATTCATGAGCAGTTCTTC.

This clone has a handful of counts. The CDR3, as DNA: TGTGCCACCAGCCGGACCGAGAGCTCCTACGAGCAGTACTTC. It translates to CATSRTESSYEQYF. The V and J genes are TRBV15 and TRBJ2-7; D gene ambiguous. Trimming removed 5 bases from V and 0 bases from J, with 11 bases in between. The germline CDR1 and CDR2 sequences are LNHNV and YYDKDF (reference sequence). The CDR3 covers 14 residues.

The chain combines TRBV29-1 with TRBJ1-2; 8 bases agree with TRBD1. The CDR3 consists of 15 residues. Germline loops: CDR1 SQVTM, CDR2 ANQGSEA. The J segment lost 4 bases and the V segment lost 4 bases, leaving 11 bases of the junction unmatched. The CDR3 DNA follows: TGCAGCGTTGTAGGTGACAGGGGAATCTTCTATGGCTACACCTTC. Translating gives CSVVGDRGIFYGYTF.

This chain connects TRBV6-1 to TRBJ2-7, with 14 positions matching TRBD2. The junction had 1 base not matched to a gene; V was cut back by 0 bases and J by 3 bases. Germline V CDR1 and CDR2: MNHNS, SASEGT. The CDR3 loop spans 16 amino acids. The CDR3 sequence is CASSEAGLAGDYEQYF. The CDR3 DNA reads as TGTGCCAGCAGTGAAGCGGGACTAGCGGGGGACTACGAGCAGTACTTC.

Of note for this clone: The same CDR3 is also encoded by other DNA sequences in this sample. The V and J genes are TRBV10-2 and TRBJ2-1; 10 nucleotides agree with TRBD2. The germline V gene has CDR1 WSHSY and CDR2 SAAADI. Trimming removed 4 bases from V and 3 bases from J; junction bases left unmatched: 3. The CDR3 is 15 amino acids. The CDR3 spells CASSVLAGGYNEQFF. The CDR3 DNA follows: TGCGCCAGCAGTGTTTTAGCGGGGGGCTACAATGAGCAGTTCTTC.

The chain couples TRBV2 to TRBJ2-7, with D maybe TRBD2 (5 bases). Trimming cost V 7 bases and J 3 bases, with 7 bases left between them. Germline CDR1 and CDR2: SNHLY and FYNNEI. The CDR3 covers 11 residues. The CDR3 sequence is CASTADYEQYF. In DNA, the CDR3 is TGTGCCAGCACAGCGGACTACGAGCAGTACTTC.

The J gene is TRBJ2-1, the V gene TRBV7-9; D is ambiguous. Per the germline V gene, CDR1 is SEHNR and CDR2 is FQNEAQ (reference sequence). V lost 6 bases and J 6 bases, leaving 6 bases between the germline ends. The CDR3 has 11 residues. CDR3 sequence reads: CASRLSNEQFF. CDR3 in DNA: TGTGCCAGCAGACTGAGCAATGAGCAGTTCTTC.

The gene calls are TRBV13 and TRBJ1-2; D is undetermined. This CDR3 comprises 13 residues. V lost 5 bases and J lost 8, with 15 bases in between. CDR1 is PRHDT, CDR2 FYEKMQ, per germline (reference sequence). The CDR3 region has the DNA TGTGCCAGCAGCCCTAACTCATTGGAAGGCTACACCTTC. Its protein is CASSPNSLEGYTF.